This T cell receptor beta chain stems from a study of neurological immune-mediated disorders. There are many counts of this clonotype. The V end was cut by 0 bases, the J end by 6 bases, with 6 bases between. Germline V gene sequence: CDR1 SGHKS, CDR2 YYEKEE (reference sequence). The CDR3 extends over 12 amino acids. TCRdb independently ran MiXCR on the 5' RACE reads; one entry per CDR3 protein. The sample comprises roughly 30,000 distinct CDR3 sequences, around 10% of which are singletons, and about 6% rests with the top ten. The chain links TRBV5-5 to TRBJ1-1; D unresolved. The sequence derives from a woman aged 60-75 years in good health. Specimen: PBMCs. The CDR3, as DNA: TGTGCCAGCAGCTTGGATTCCGCTGAAGCTTTCTTT. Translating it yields CASSLDSAEAFF.